This entry concerns a single T cell receptor beta chain. Its matching antigen is unknown. These data originate in a study of cytotoxic CD8 clonotypes in ibrutinib-treated CLL. Overall study results and limits: Samples from sustained-remission and progressing patients were taken at different times.

Clones were sequenced by immunoSEQ multiplex PCR, and TCRdb holds only the in-frame ones, with some missing. The sample consists of about 130,000 clones, about four fifths of them appearing once. Trimming shortened V by 3 bases and J by 7 bases, and 10 bases separated the two germline ends. The CDR3 sequence is 13 residues long. Germline-derived CDR1 and CDR2 are SGDLS and YYNGEE. The V gene is TRBV9, the J gene TRBJ1-4; D may be TRBD1 (5 bases). The clonotype originates from a human donor with chronic lymphocytic leukemia. Sequenced material: PBMCs, taken after 12 months of ibrutinib treatment. The CDR3 region is CASSAGGVEKLFF. The CDR3 DNA reads as TGTGCCAGCAGCGCCGGGGGGGTTGAAAAACTGTTTTTT.